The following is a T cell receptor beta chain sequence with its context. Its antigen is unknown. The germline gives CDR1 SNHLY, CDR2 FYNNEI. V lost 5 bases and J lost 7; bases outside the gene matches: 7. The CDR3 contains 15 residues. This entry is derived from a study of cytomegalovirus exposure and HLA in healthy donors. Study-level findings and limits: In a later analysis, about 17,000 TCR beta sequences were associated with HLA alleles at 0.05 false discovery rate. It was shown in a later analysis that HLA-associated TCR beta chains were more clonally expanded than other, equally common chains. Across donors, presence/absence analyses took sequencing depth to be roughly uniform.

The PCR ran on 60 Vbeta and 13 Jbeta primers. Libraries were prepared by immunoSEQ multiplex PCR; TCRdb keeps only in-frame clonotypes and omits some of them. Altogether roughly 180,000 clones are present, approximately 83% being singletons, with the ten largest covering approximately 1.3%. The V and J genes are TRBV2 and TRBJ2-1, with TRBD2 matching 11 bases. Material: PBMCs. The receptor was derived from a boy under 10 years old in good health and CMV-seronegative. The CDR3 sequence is CASSLLGTSGNEQFF. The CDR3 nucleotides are TGTGCCAGCAGTCTGCTCGGGACTAGCGGTAATGAGCAGTTCTTC.